By share, the clone carrying this T cell receptor beta chain ranks as medium-sized. Little can be read into the size of this beta chain, an off-target read in a library designed for alpha chains. These data come from a study of spatial heterogeneity in lung cancer. Background on the study: TCR and UMI combinations that were unique each appeared, on average, more than ten times in raw reads.

Time point noted: sample taken at primary tumor resection. The input material, whole RNA from tumor, nontumor lung or frozen PBMC, was sequenced unsorted. The donor group consisted of under 90 patients who had untreated, early-stage non-small cell lung cancer. With 1 base removed from V and 7 bases from J, the gap between germline ends came to 20 bases. CDR1 is DFQATT, CDR2 SNEGSKA, per germline (reference sequence). The CDR3 covers 16 residues. TCR cDNA molecules each had a unique molecular identifier. Using its own MiXCR run on the 5' RACE reads, TCRdb lists one record per CDR3 protein. Of more than 10,000 distinct CDR3 sequences listed, 3.9% were seen once; the top ten hold around 45%.

The genes are TRBV20-1 and TRBJ2-1; D gene unclear. Material: PBMCs, obtained at surgery. This TCR derives from a male donor with early-stage non-small cell lung cancer. The CDR3 here is CSARGVWVSSQNEQFF. The DNA for the CDR3 is TGCAGTGCTAGAGGAGTTTGGGTTTCATCGCAGAATGAGCAGTTCTTC.